A selection of T cell receptor beta chains follows, all from one sample in a study of regulatory T cells in long-lasting Graves disease. TCRdb used MiXCR to reprocess the multiplex PCR reads, holding one entry per CDR3 protein. Of roughly 320,000 distinct CDR3 sequences listed, 16% are singletons. The data also belong to a second study, concerning T cells in Graves' hyperthyroidism and ophthalmopathy.

Material: peripheral blood mononuclear cells (PBMCs), obtained at new diagnosis, from a patient treated with antithyroid drugs. The receptors derive from a man between 35 and 55 years old with Graves disease. CDR3s include the opening cysteine and the closing phenylalanine or tryptophan. D genes are given only for firm matches. A row's size may be missing; if present it is once, few, many or a size class.

d_gene: TRBD2
len: 16
v_gene: TRBV5-1
abundance: many
j_gene: TRBJ2-1
CDR3nt: TGCGCCAGCAGCTCCCCCAGCGGGGTAGCCTACAATGAGCAGTTCTTC
CDR3aa: CASSSPSGVAYNEQFF

d_gene: NA
len: 13
v_gene: TRBV20-1
abundance: many
j_gene: TRBJ1-2
CDR3nt: TGCAGTGCCATAGAGACAGGCGTCCGGGGCTACACCTTC
CDR3aa: CSAIETGVRGYTF

d_gene: TRBD1
len: 14
v_gene: TRBV20-1
abundance: NA
j_gene: TRBJ1-2
CDR3nt: TGCAGTGCCCGCTCCCGGGACAGGGTTTATGGCTACACCTTC
CDR3aa: CSARSRDRVYGYTF

d_gene: TRBD1
len: 15
v_gene: TRBV11-3
abundance: many
j_gene: TRBJ2-1
CDR3nt: TGTGCCAGCAGCTCCAGGGGGACCGACTCCAGTGAGCAGTTCTTC
CDR3aa: CASSSRGTDSSEQFF

d_gene: TRBD2
len: 16
v_gene: TRBV20-1
abundance: many
j_gene: TRBJ2-5
CDR3nt: TGCAGTGCTAGGGGCGGTAGCGGGGGGGCCGGAGAGACCCAGTACTTC
CDR3aa: CSARGGSGGAGETQYF

d_gene: NA
len: 14
v_gene: TRBV4-1
abundance: many
j_gene: TRBJ1-5
CDR3nt: TGCGCCAGCAGCCAGTACGGGGGCACTCAGCCCCAGCATTTT
CDR3aa: CASSQYGGTQPQHF

d_gene: TRBD2
len: 16
v_gene: TRBV7-2
abundance: few
j_gene: TRBJ2-2
CDR3nt: TGTGCCAGCAGCTCTATAGCGGGGGGGCCGCCCGGGGAGCTGTTTTTT
CDR3aa: CASSSIAGGPPGELFF

d_gene: NA
len: 14
v_gene: TRBV29-1
abundance: many
j_gene: TRBJ2-1
CDR3nt: TGCAGCGTTGGGATTTTACAGGGGACTCTTTATAGGTTCTTC
CDR3aa: CSVGILQGTLYRFF

d_gene: TRBD2
len: 16
v_gene: TRBV7-3
abundance: few
j_gene: TRBJ2-5
CDR3nt: TGTGCCAGCAGCCAGGGGGTAGCGGGGGGCCCGGAGACCCAGTACTTC
CDR3aa: CASSQGVAGGPETQYF

d_gene: NA
len: 15
v_gene: TRBV6-2/TRBV6-3
abundance: NA
j_gene: TRBJ1-4
CDR3nt: TGTGCCAGCAGGACTTCAGGGGCAACTAATGAAAAACTGTTTTTT
CDR3aa: CASRTSGATNEKLFF

d_gene: NA
len: 14
v_gene: TRBV20-1
abundance: many
j_gene: TRBJ1-5
CDR3nt: TGCAGTGCTAACACCCAAACGAAAAATCAGCCCCAGCATTTT
CDR3aa: CSANTQTKNQPQHF

d_gene: TRBD1
len: 16
v_gene: TRBV11-3
abundance: many
j_gene: TRBJ1-1
CDR3nt: TGTGCCAGCAGCCCCCGGGACAGGGATGTCAGCACTGAAGCTTTCTTT
CDR3aa: CASSPRDRDVSTEAFF

d_gene: TRBD2
len: 15
v_gene: TRBV9
abundance: many
j_gene: TRBJ2-1
CDR3nt: TGTGCCAGCAGCAGAGACGGGGGGGGCTACAATGAGCAGTTCTTC
CDR3aa: CASSRDGGGYNEQFF

d_gene: TRBD1
len: 14
v_gene: TRBV5-5
abundance: many
j_gene: TRBJ1-2
CDR3nt: TGTGCCAGCAGCACGGGGACAGTCAACTATGGCTACACCTTC
CDR3aa: CASSTGTVNYGYTF

d_gene: TRBD1
len: 15
v_gene: TRBV30
abundance: many
j_gene: TRBJ1-5
CDR3nt: TGTGCCTGGAGCTCCAGGGGGAACGGCAATCAGCCCCAGCATTTT
CDR3aa: CAWSSRGNGNQPQHF

d_gene: NA
len: 18
v_gene: TRBV4-1
abundance: few
j_gene: TRBJ1-1
CDR3nt: TGCGCCAGCAGCCAAGTCGCAGGGGTCAGGGTCTTGAACACTGAAGCTTTCTTT
CDR3aa: CASSQVAGVRVLNTEAFF

d_gene: TRBD2
len: 16
v_gene: TRBV20-1
abundance: NA
j_gene: TRBJ2-2
CDR3nt: TGCAGTCACACCGGGGGGGGGCAAGCGAACACCGGGGAGCTGTTTTTT
CDR3aa: CSHTGGGQANTGELFF

d_gene: NA
len: 10
v_gene: TRBV2
abundance: few
j_gene: TRBJ2-3
CDR3nt: TGTGCCAGCAGTGACTATACGCTGTATTTT
CDR3aa: CASSDYTLYF

d_gene: NA
len: 15
v_gene: TRBV18
abundance: many
j_gene: TRBJ1-5
CDR3nt: TGTGCCAGCTCACCACAAGAAACAAGTAATCAGCCCCAGCATTTT
CDR3aa: CASSPQETSNQPQHF

d_gene: TRBD1
len: 16
v_gene: TRBV2
abundance: many
j_gene: TRBJ1-5
CDR3nt: TGTGCCAGCAGTGGTGTGGACAGGGGGAGCAATCAGCCCCAGCATTTT
CDR3aa: CASSGVDRGSNQPQHF

d_gene: NA
len: 11
v_gene: TRBV30
abundance: many
j_gene: TRBJ1-5
CDR3nt: TGTGCCTGGAGTGTGGCCGACACCCTCCATTTT
CDR3aa: CAWSVADTLHF

d_gene: NA
len: 15
v_gene: TRBV5-1
abundance: many
j_gene: TRBJ1-1
CDR3nt: TGCGCCAGCAGCTTGTCTACAGGGTCGGGCACTGAAGCTTTCTTT
CDR3aa: CASSLSTGSGTEAFF